This T cell receptor (beta chain) was documented in a study of CD8+ T cells in alopecia areata. Findings and limits, study-wide: Among the cells sequenced in scalp samples are also the resident alphabeta T cells of normal skin. Across lesional scalp, and particularly alopecia totalis/universalis, clonality surpassed that of normal scalp.

As regards this clone: Its antigen is unidentified.

Following RNA extraction, reverse transcription yielded cDNA that acted as the sequencing template. Some clones are missing from TCRdb's copy, which holds only in-frame ones; the method was immunoSEQ multiplex PCR. This sample has roughly 150,000 clones; 50% to 60% occur once, and the top ten carry about 4.4%. V gave up 0 bases and J gave up 5 bases; unmatched junction bases: 5. CDR3 length: 16 amino acids. CDR1 is SGDLS and CDR2 is YYNGEE in the germline V gene. PBMC-derived CD4+ and CD8+ T cells were sorted. This TCR was recovered from a human donor in good health. This chain connects TRBV9 to TRBJ2-5; 12 positions match TRBD2. Material for sequencing was CD4+ T cells sorted from blood. DNA for the CDR3: TGTGCCAGCAGCGTAGGCCTAGCGGGAGGGGATGAGACCCAGTACTTC. It is translated as CASSVGLAGGDETQYF.